Each of the 21 T cell receptor beta chains below was sequenced from the same sample in a study of T cell repertoires in cytomegalovirus infection. TCRdb redid the calling of the reads with MiXCR, one entry per CDR3 protein. The sample records 510,000 or so distinct CDR3 sequences, around a quarter being singletons. The sample was PBMCs. The receptors stem from a human donor in good health (CMV status not recorded). Some clones in this sample may be carry-over from other donors' samples.

This clonotype has ten or more counts. As DNA, the CDR3 is TGTGCCAGCAGCTTAGTCCATTTGAGAGCGGGAGGCACAGATACGCAGTATTTT. Its protein product is CASSLVHLRAGGTDTQYF. The rearrangement links TRBV7-8 to TRBJ2-3; TRBD2 matches at 8 bases. J gave up 1 base and V 1 base, and 10 bases lay outside the gene matches. The CDR3 runs to 18 residues. The germline CDR1 and CDR2 sequences are SGHVS and FQNEAQ.

The chain links TRBV12-3 or TRBV12-4 to TRBJ2-7, with a weak D call TRBD1 (6 bases). CDR3 length: 11 amino acids. Trimming pared 6 bases from V and 6 bases from J, leaving 9 bases between. The CDR3 nucleotides read TGTGCCAGCAGACAGGGTTCCGAGCAGTACTTC. Translation gives CASRQGSEQYF.

The chain couples TRBV12-3 or TRBV12-4 to TRBJ1-1; 11 positions match TRBD1. This CDR3 region has 19 residues. V lost 6 bases, J lost 3 bases, and 18 bases stayed unmatched. The CDR3 is CASSPGQGARHTRHTEAFF. Written as DNA, the CDR3 is TGTGCCAGCAGCCCTGGACAGGGGGCGAGACATACCCGGCACACTGAAGCTTTCTTT.

The V gene is TRBV30, the J gene TRBJ2-7; perhaps TRBD2 as D (5 bases). The CDR3 totals 12 residues. V dropped 2 bases and J dropped 3 bases, with 8 bases sitting between them. The germline V gene has CDR1 GTSNPN and CDR2 SVGIG (reference sequence). The DNA for the CDR3 is TGTGCCTGGAGTTCCGGGATCTACGAGCAGTACTTC. This codes for CAWSSGIYEQYF. The full variable domain, in which reference TRBV30 and TRBJ2-7 provide the parts outside the CDR3, is SQTIHQWPATLVQPVGSPLSLECTVEGTSNPNLYWYRQAAGRGLQLLFYSVGIGQISSEVPQNLSASRPQDRQFILSSKKLLLSDSGFYLCAWSSGIYEQYFGPGTRLTVT.

The chain combines TRBV19 with TRBJ1-6, with 7 bases lining up with TRBD1. The trim removed 4 bases at V and 0 bases at J, leaving 6 bases unmatched. Germline V gene sequence: CDR1 LNHDA, CDR2 SQIVND (reference sequence). The CDR3 extends over 17 amino acids. This CDR3 reads CASSRRTGSSYNSPLHF. The CDR3 nucleotides read TGTGCCAGTAGTAGGAGGACAGGAAGCTCCTATAATTCACCCCTCCACTTT.

The CDR3, as DNA: TGTGCCAGCAGTTTGACGCTAGCGGGGAGCAATGAGCAGTTCTTC. This gives the protein CASSLTLAGSNEQFF. The chain has TRBV27 and TRBJ2-1; 9 positions match TRBD2. The CDR3 has 15 residues. J was trimmed by 6 bases and V by 3 bases; bases with no gene match: 6. Germline V gene data show CDR1 as MNHEY and CDR2 as SMNVEV (reference sequence).

J is TRBJ2-4 and V is TRBV7-9; unclear D gene. The germline V gene encodes CDR1 SEHNR and CDR2 FQNEAQ (reference sequence). The CDR3 runs 15 residues. The V end was cut by 4 bases, the J end by 1 base, with 11 bases between. This CDR3 reads CASSSVVNAKNIQYF. CDR3 in DNA: TGTGCCAGCAGCTCGGTGGTGAATGCCAAAAACATTCAGTACTTC.

As to this clonotype: One base away lies a much larger clone, so this may be a sequencing read error. The chain links TRBV7-2 to TRBJ2-1, with D maybe TRBD2 (5 bases). Germline CDR1 is SGHTA and CDR2 is FQGNSA. CDR3 length: 16 residues. V dropped 1 base and J dropped 7 bases, with 17 bases sitting between them. This chain's CDR3 is CASSLDLFGGQNEQFF. For the CDR3, the DNA is TGTGCCAGCAGCTTAGATCTGTTCGGAGGCCAAAATGAGCAGTTCTTC. Based on the CDR3 plus reference TRBV7-2 and TRBJ2-1, the full variable domain is GAGVSQSPSNKVTEKGKDVELRCDPISGHTALYWYRQSLGQGLEFLIYFQGNSAPDKSGLPSDRFSAERTGGSVSTLTIQRTQQEDSAVYLCASSLDLFGGQNEQFFGPGTRLTVL.

This clonotype was seen only once. One junction end does not reproduce the germline sequence, and a read error may be involved. The DNA of the CDR3 is TGTACCAGCAGCTCCCCTGGGACCGAGACCCAGTACTTC. Its translation is CTSSSPGTETQYF. The chain combines TRBV11-2 with TRBJ2-5; D might be TRBD1 or TRBD2, each matching 5 bases. The CDR3 has 13 amino acids. In germline, CDR1 is SGHAT, CDR2 FQNNGV.

The V and J genes are TRBV20-1 and TRBJ2-7; D not certain. Trimming removed 0 bases at V and 9 bases at J, with 21 bases between. Germline V gene data show CDR1 as DFQATT and CDR2 as SNEGSKA (reference sequence). The CDR3 is made up of 15 amino acids. The CDR3 nucleotides are TGCAGTGCTAGAGATGGTTCGGCTAGTCCGACGGGGCAGTACTTC. This encodes CSARDGSASPTGQYF.

This chain joins TRBV29-1 and TRBJ2-7; 10 positions agree with TRBD2. From germline, CDR1 is SQVTM and CDR2 ANQGSEA. The V segment lost 5 bases and the J segment 5 bases; nucleotides outside the gene matches: 6. This CDR3 is 13 amino acids long. The CDR3 protein is CSVSLAGVNEQYF. The CDR3 coding sequence is TGCAGCGTTTCCCTAGCGGGAGTGAACGAGCAGTACTTC.

This clonotype was found many times. V usage is TRBV7-2 and J usage is TRBJ2-3; D unclear. The CDR3 is made up of 14 amino acids. Trimming shortened V by 6 bases and J by 0 bases, and 10 bases separated the two germline ends. The germline CDR1 and CDR2 sequences are SGHTA and FQGNSA. The CDR3 spells CASSPDGSTDTQYF. CDR3 bases: TGTGCCAGCAGTCCCGACGGGAGCACAGATACGCAGTATTTT.

This clonotype has a count of ten or more. V and J are TRBV7-9 and TRBJ2-3; the D is unclear. V lost 5 bases to trimming and J lost 6 bases, with 9 bases between them. Germline values: CDR1 SEHNR, CDR2 FQNEAQ (reference sequence). The length of the CDR3 is 12 residues. The CDR3 sequence: CASSRTGDTQYF. CDR3 DNA sequence: TGTGCCAGCAGCCGGACGGGCGATACGCAGTATTTT.

This clonotype showed up just a few times. The rearrangement joins TRBV6-5 to TRBJ1-5, with D unresolved. V dropped 6 bases and J dropped 0 bases, with 12 bases sitting between them. CDR1 and CDR2 from the germline V gene are MNHEY and SVGAGI. This CDR3 comprises 15 residues. DNA for the CDR3: TGTGCCAGCAGCCCAGACATGTATAGCAATCAGCCCCAGCATTTT. Translation: CASSPDMYSNQPQHF.

V is TRBV19 and J is TRBJ2-1; tentative D call: TRBD1 (6 bases). The CDR3 has 13 amino acids. The germline CDR1 and CDR2 sequences are LNHDA and SQIVND (reference sequence). V shed 5 bases and J shed 8 bases, with 13 bases lying between them. The CDR3 protein is CASSGDTIDEQFF. CDR3 nucleotide sequence: TGTGCCAGTAGTGGGGACACAATCGATGAGCAGTTCTTC.

The chain employs TRBV4-1 and TRBJ2-7, with D possibly TRBD1 on 6 matching bases. Trimming took 4 bases from V and 2 from J, leaving 12 bases between them. The CDR3 has 14 residues. Germline V lookup: CDR1 MGHRA, CDR2 YSYEKL. For the CDR3, the DNA is TGCGCCAGCAGCCCCCATGGACAGCCCTACGAGCAGTACTTC. This codes for CASSPHGQPYEQYF.

This clonotype was detected a few times. This chain links TRBV7-3 with TRBJ2-1; D is unresolved. V was pared by 3 bases and J by 5 bases, with 17 bases between. The CDR3 loop spans 16 amino acids. In germline, CDR1 is SGHTA, CDR2 FQGTGA. The CDR3 sequence: CASSFFSPNPNNEQFF. CDR3 DNA: TGTGCCAGCAGCTTCTTTTCGCCTAACCCCAACAATGAGCAGTTCTTC.

The gene calls are TRBV10-3 and TRBJ2-7; D might be TRBD1 (7 bases). V was cut by 6 bases and J by 6 bases, with 24 bases left in between. The CDR3 is 16 residues long. From germline, CDR1 is ENHRY and CDR2 SYGVKD. The CDR3 reads CAIRGTRDSQGGEQYF. The DNA of the CDR3 is TGTGCCATCAGGGGGACGAGGGACTCCCAGGGGGGCGAGCAGTACTTC.

The rearrangement links TRBV2 to TRBJ2-1; D not resolved. CDR1 SNHLY and CDR2 FYNNEI come from the germline V gene. The V end was cut by 2 bases, the J end by 0 bases, with 14 bases between. The CDR3 is made up of 17 amino acids. This chain's CDR3 is CASSEKSVLSSYNEQFF. CDR3 sequence (DNA): TGTGCCAGCAGTGAAAAGTCGGTCCTTAGCTCCTACAATGAGCAGTTCTTC.

This chain connects TRBV6-5 to TRBJ1-5; D uncertain. V was cut by 6 bases and J by 2 bases, with 14 bases left in between. Germline-derived CDR1 and CDR2 are MNHEY and SVGAGI. This CDR3 has 15 amino acids. The DNA of the CDR3 is TGTGCCAGCAGCCTGGGCATTTATGGCAATCAGCCCCAGCATTTT. It encodes CASSLGIYGNQPQHF.

This clonotype was observed many times. The V gene is TRBV5-8, the J gene TRBJ1-1; 9 nucleotides align to TRBD1. Germline V lookup: CDR1 SGHTS, CDR2 YDEGEE. After removal of 0 bases from V and 3 bases from J, the junction contained 0 bases not matched to a gene. The CDR3 has 14 residues. The CDR3 here is CASSLGTGDTEAFF. CDR3 DNA sequence: TGTGCCAGCAGCTTGGGGACAGGGGACACTGAAGCTTTCTTT.